This record concerns one T cell receptor (beta chain) sequence. The data are from a study of blood T cell repertoires in COVID-19. Using immunoSEQ multiplex PCR, the repertoire was profiled, and TCRdb retains in-frame clones only, with some absent. The sample records 140,000 or so clones, just under 85% being singletons. Sequences were obtained from PBMCs or T cells enriched from blood (not recorded which). The source is a man between 50 and 59 years old who had recovered from COVID-19.

The CDR3 DNA reads TGCAGTGCTAGTAGGTTAGGAGGGAGCTCCTACGAGCAGTACTTC. It specifies CSASRLGGSSYEQYF. The chain uses TRBV20-1 and TRBJ2-7, with D possibly TRBD2 on 6 matching bases. The CDR3 loop spans 15 amino acids. Trimming shortened V by 3 bases and J by 0 bases, and 15 bases separated the two germline ends. Germline assignment: CDR1 DFQATT and CDR2 SNEGSKA (reference sequence).